This T cell receptor beta chain was recovered during a study of CD8 T cells in ankylosing spondylitis. Points from the study as a whole: Clones tied to disease were said to be significantly enriched in matched ankylosing spondylitis synovial fluid. Disease-linked clones were found to be CD8+ and relatively rare in peripheral blood. Some motif variants had been reported before (in reactive arthritis synovial fluid and blood). Seemingly characteristic of ankylosing spondylitis blood was a TCR beta motif consisting of eight highly homologous variants.

Comments on this clonotype: The antigen is not known.

In making TCR beta libraries, quantitative 5'-RACE with molecular barcodes was used. MiXCR was run by TCRdb on the 5' RACE reads, yielding one entry per CDR3 protein. Of roughly 440,000 distinct CDR3 sequences listed, roughly 18% were seen once; the top ten hold approximately 1%. With 3 bases removed from V and 7 bases from J, the gap between germline ends came to 13 bases. The CDR3 is 14 amino acids. Germline V gives CDR1 SGHRS, CDR2 YFSETQ. The sequence was obtained from a male donor with ankylosing spondylitis. The rearrangement uses TRBV5-1 and TRBJ1-4; D is unresolved. Sequenced material: blood, either unsorted or a sorted T cell fraction (not recorded which). For the CDR3, the DNA is TGCGCCAGCAGCTCCAAAGCTGGAGGTGAAAAACTGTTTTTT. This gives the protein CASSSKAGGEKLFF. The complete variable domain, with remaining parts taken from reference TRBV5-1 and TRBJ1-4, reads KAGVTQTPRYLIKTRGQQVTLSCSPISGHRSVSWYQQTPGQGLQFLFEYFSETQRNKGNFPGRFSGRQFSNSRSEMNVSTLELGDSALYLCASSSKAGGEKLFFGSGTQLSVL.